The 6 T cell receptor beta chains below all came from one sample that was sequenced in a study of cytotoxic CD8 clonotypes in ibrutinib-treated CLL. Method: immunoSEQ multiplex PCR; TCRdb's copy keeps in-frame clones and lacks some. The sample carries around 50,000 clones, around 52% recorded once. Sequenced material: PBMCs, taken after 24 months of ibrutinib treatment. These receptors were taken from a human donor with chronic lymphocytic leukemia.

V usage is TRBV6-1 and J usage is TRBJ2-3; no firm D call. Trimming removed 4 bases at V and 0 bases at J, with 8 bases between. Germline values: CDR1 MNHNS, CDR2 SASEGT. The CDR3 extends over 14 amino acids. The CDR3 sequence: CASSGGTSTDTQYF. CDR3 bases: TGTGCCAGCAGTGGAGGAACTAGCACAGATACGCAGTATTTT.

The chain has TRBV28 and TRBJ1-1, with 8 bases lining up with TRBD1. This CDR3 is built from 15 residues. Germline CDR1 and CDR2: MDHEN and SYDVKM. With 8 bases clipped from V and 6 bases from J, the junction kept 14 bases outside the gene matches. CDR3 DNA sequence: TGTGCCAGCCCGGCGGACAGGGAAGTGGTGGCTGAAGCTTTCTTT. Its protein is CASPADREVVAEAFF.

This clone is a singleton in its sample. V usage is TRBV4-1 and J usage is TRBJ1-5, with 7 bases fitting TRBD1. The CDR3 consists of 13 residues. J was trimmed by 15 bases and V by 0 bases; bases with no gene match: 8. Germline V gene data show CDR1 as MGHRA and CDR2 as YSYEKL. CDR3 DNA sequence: TGCGCCAGCAGCCAAGACCCCGGGACAGAAGGGCATTTT. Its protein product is CASSQDPGTEGHF.

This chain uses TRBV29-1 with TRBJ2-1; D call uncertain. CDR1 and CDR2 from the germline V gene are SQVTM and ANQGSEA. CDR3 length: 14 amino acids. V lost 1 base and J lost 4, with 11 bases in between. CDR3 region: CSVEGADVYNEQFF. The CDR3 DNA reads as TGCAGCGTTGAAGGTGCGGACGTTTACAATGAGCAGTTCTTC.

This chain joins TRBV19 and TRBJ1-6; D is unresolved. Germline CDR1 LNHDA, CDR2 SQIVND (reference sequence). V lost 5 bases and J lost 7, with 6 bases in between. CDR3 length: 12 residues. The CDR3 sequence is CASSLPNSPLHF. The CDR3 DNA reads TGTGCCAGTAGTCTTCCGAATTCACCCCTCCACTTT.

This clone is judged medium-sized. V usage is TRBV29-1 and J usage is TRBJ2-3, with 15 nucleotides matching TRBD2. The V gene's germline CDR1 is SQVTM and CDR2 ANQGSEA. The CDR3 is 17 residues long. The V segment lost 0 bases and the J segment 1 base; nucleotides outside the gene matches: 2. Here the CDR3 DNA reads TGCAGCGTTGAAGAGGGACTAGCGGGGGGTCGCACAGATACGCAGTATTTT. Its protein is CSVEEGLAGGRTDTQYF.